The clone carrying this TCR beta chain has a handful of counts. The data derive from a study of naive and memory T cell subsets. Whole blood, 2.5 ml, came from adult healthy volunteers. An oligonucleotide containing a UMI was ligated to the 3' end of TCR cDNA. Alpha and beta constant region primers primed reverse transcription for blood and skin samples. TCRdb re-derived calls from the 5' RACE reads in MiXCR, one entry per CDR3 protein. Of 25,000 to 30,000 distinct CDR3 sequences in the sample, 20% to 25% were seen once. This clonotype was obtained from a female donor in good health.

CDR3 in amino acids: CASSEGQVYNEQFF. The CDR3 DNA is TGTGCCAGCAGCGAAGGTCAGGTTTACAATGAGCAGTTCTTC. The genes are TRBV7-3 and TRBJ2-1; D remains ambiguous. Germline values: CDR1 SGHTA, CDR2 FQGTGA. V was cut by 5 bases and J by 4 bases, with 12 bases left in between. The CDR3 sequence is 14 residues long.